This T cell receptor (beta chain) was captured by sequencing in a study of Ad26.COV2.S vaccination and SARS-CoV-2 variants. The study, taken as a whole, reports: Non-spike TCR breadth showed similarity between vaccine and placebo recipients.

The treatment was: roughly 19 received Ad26.COV2.S at low or high dose, single or two shots; 5 received placebo; per-sample allocation not given. Sample collection was performed on day 63 after the first vaccine or placebo injection. On this clone itself: Antigen unknown.

This CDR3 is built from 15 residues. Trimming at V came to 7 bases and at J to 4 bases, leaving 6 bases not matched to a gene. Looked up from germline, CDR1 is MNHEY and CDR2 is SMNVEV (reference sequence). The protocol was immunoSEQ multiplex PCR, while the TCRdb copy is restricted to in-frame clones and leaves out a portion. Of roughly 700,000 clones in the sample, 89% were seen once. The chain links TRBV27 to TRBJ2-1, with 11 bases that match TRBD2. The source material was peripheral blood, sampled in a trial of Ad26.COV2.S vaccine versus placebo. The sequence was collected from a person between 18 and 59 years old who received the Ad26.COV2.S COVID-19 vaccine or a placebo. The CDR3 DNA sequence: TGTGCCAGCACCGCTAGCGGGGGGCCTTACAATGAGCAGTTCTTC. Protein: CASTASGGPYNEQFF.